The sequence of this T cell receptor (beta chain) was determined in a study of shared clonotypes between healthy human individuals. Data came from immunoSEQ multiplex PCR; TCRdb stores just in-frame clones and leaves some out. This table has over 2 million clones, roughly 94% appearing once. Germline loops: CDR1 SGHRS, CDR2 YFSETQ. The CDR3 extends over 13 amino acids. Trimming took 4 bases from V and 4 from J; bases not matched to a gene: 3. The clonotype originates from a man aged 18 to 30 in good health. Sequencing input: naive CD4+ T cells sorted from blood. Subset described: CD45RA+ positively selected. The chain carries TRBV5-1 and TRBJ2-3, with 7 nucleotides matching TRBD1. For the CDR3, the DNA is TGCGCCAGCAGCCAGCAGGGGGCAGATACGCAGTATTTT. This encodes CASSQQGADTQYF. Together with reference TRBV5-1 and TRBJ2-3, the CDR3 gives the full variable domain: KAGVTQTPRYLIKTRGQQVTLSCSPISGHRSVSWYQQTPGQGLQFLFEYFSETQRNKGNFPGRFSGRQFSNSRSEMNVSTLELGDSALYLCASSQQGADTQYFGPGTRLTVL.